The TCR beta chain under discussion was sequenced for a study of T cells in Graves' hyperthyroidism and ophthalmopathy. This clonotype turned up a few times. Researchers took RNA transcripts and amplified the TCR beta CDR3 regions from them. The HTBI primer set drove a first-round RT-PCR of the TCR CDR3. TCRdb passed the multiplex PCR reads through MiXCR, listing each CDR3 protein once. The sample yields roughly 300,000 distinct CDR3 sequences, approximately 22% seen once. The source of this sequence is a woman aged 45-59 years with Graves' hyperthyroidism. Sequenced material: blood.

CDR3 sequence: CASTRTGTSNEQFF. In nucleotides, the CDR3 is TGCGCCAGCACACGAACCGGGACTAGCAATGAGCAGTTCTTC. The chain is built from TRBV5-1 and TRBJ2-1; 8 bases map to TRBD2. V lost 6 bases and J lost 6; bases outside the gene matches: 8. The CDR3 is 14 residues long. The germline CDR1 and CDR2 sequences are SGHRS and YFSETQ.